The 14 T cell receptor beta chains given below trace back to one sample, sequenced in a study of OX40 agonist ivuxolimab in advanced cancers. Some clones are missing from TCRdb's copy, which holds only in-frame ones; the method was immunoSEQ multiplex PCR. Of about 79,000 clones listed, over 75% are singletons. Source: CD4+ or CD8+ T cells sorted from blood, taken in a trial of the OX40 agonist ivuxolimab. Every receptor here comes from an adult with an advanced solid tumor such as melanoma, head and neck, liver or kidney cancer.

This clone was found once. The chain carries TRBV5-5 and TRBJ2-5; the D is unclear. Trimming cost V 4 bases and J 1 base, with 8 bases left between them. The germline V gene has CDR1 SGHKS and CDR2 YYEKEE (reference sequence). The CDR3 has 13 residues. The CDR3 here is CASSKPAQETQYF. CDR3 DNA: TGTGCCAGCAGCAAACCCGCCCAAGAGACCCAGTACTTC.

The chain recombines TRBV7-3 with TRBJ2-2, with TRBD2 matching over 9 bases. Germline CDR1 reads SGHTA; CDR2 reads FQGTGA. This CDR3 region has 16 residues. V gave up 5 bases and J gave up 4 bases; unmatched junction bases: 8. CDR3: CASSKYSGSGTGELFF. The CDR3 coding sequence is TGTGCCAGCAGCAAATATAGCGGGAGCGGCACCGGGGAGCTGTTTTTT.

This chain connects TRBV5-4 to TRBJ2-7, with 9 bases that match TRBD1. The germline CDR1 and CDR2 sequences are SGHNT and YYREEE (reference sequence). The CDR3 spans 12 residues. J gave up 5 bases and V 5 bases, and 2 bases lay outside the gene matches. The CDR3 DNA reads as TGTGCCAGCAGTCGGGACAGGGACGAGCAGTACTTC. Translating it yields CASSRDRDEQYF.

This clone was observed a single time. This chain uses TRBV6-1 with TRBJ2-3; no definite D call. Between the trimmed V and J ends, which lost 1 base and 4 bases, there was a span of 6 bases. Germline values: CDR1 MNHNS, CDR2 SASEGT. This CDR3 contains 13 residues. CDR3 amino acids: CASSEGRADTQYF. The DNA of the CDR3 is TGTGCCAGCAGTGAAGGTAGAGCAGATACGCAGTATTTT.

V and J are TRBV5-4 and TRBJ2-1; possibly TRBD1 for D (6 bases). CDR1 and CDR2 (germline): SGHNT, YYREEE (reference sequence). The CDR3 runs 13 residues. V gave up 6 bases and J gave up 5 bases, with 12 bases separating them. CDR3 nucleotide sequence: TGTGCCAGCACCGGGACACCTGACAATGAGCAGTTCTTC. This sequence encodes CASTGTPDNEQFF.

This chain links TRBV28 with TRBJ2-7, with 9 bases identical to TRBD2. This CDR3 region has 16 residues. Germline lookup yields CDR1 MDHEN and CDR2 SYDVKM. J was trimmed by 7 bases and V by 6 bases; bases with no gene match: 16. The CDR3 loop is CASSPPPAGGRREQYF. CDR3 in DNA: TGTGCCAGCAGCCCCCCCCCTGCGGGAGGGCGCCGGGAGCAGTACTTC.

The chain is built from TRBV7-3 and TRBJ2-1; D perhaps matches TRBD1 (6 bases). V was cut by 1 base and J by 6 bases, with 13 bases left in between. The V gene's germline CDR1 is SGHTA and CDR2 FQGTGA. This CDR3 is 15 amino acids long. CDR3 in DNA: TGTGCCAGCAGCTTAAATCTAGGGGGATCCAATGAGCAGTTCTTC. The encoded protein is CASSLNLGGSNEQFF.

The chain combines TRBV28 with TRBJ2-6; D uncertain. V dropped 2 bases and J dropped 0 bases, with 11 bases sitting between them. The CDR3 has 17 residues. Per germline, CDR1 MDHEN and CDR2 SYDVKM. The CDR3 bases are TGTGCCAGCAGTTTAGAACAGAGCCTCTCTGGGGCCAACGTCCTGACTTTC. It specifies CASSLEQSLSGANVLTF. Supplemented by reference TRBV28 and TRBJ2-6, the full variable domain reads DVKVTQSSRYLVKRTGEKVFLECVQDMDHENMFWYRQDPGLGLRLIYFSYDVKMKEKGDIPEGYSVSREKKERFSLILESASTNQTSMYLCASSLEQSLSGANVLTFGAGSRLTVL.

The chain combines TRBV4-1 with TRBJ2-2; no reliable D call. Germline-derived CDR1 and CDR2 are MGHRA and YSYEKL. The CDR3 totals 15 residues. The V end was cut by 1 base, the J end by 5 bases, with 11 bases between. CDR3 in DNA: TGCGCCAGCAGCCAAGGAAGGGTTCAAACCGGGGAGCTGTTTTTT. Translation gives CASSQGRVQTGELFF.

The V call is TRBV11-2, the J call TRBJ2-3; 7 nucleotides agree with TRBD2. Germline loops: CDR1 SGHAT, CDR2 FQNNGV. Unmatched junction bases numbered 9, after V lost 4 bases and J lost 2 bases. The CDR3 runs to 16 residues. CDR3 region: CASSSGVRGVTDTQYF. CDR3 nucleotides: TGTGCCAGCAGCTCGGGAGTCCGGGGGGTCACAGATACGCAGTATTTT.

The J gene is TRBJ2-5, the V gene TRBV27; TRBD2 is a possible D gene (6 bases). The J call may be faulty, since TRBJ2-7 better matches the DNA end. Germline V CDR1 and CDR2: MNHEY, SMNVEV (reference sequence). This CDR3 spans 14 amino acids. The CDR3 coding sequence is TGTGCCAGCAAACTGGGACTCGACTCCTACGAGCAGTACTTC. Its translation: CASKLGLDSYEQYF.

The chain has TRBV5-1 and TRBJ2-3; no definite D call. Between the trimmed V and J ends, which lost 0 bases and 0 bases, there was a span of 8 bases. The CDR3 contains 15 residues. CDR1 is SGHRS, CDR2 YFSETQ, per germline. The CDR3 protein is CASSLGPSSTDTQYF. CDR3 bases: TGCGCCAGCAGCTTGGGGCCCTCTAGCACAGATACGCAGTATTTT.

The rearrangement uses TRBV5-4 and TRBJ2-1, with TRBD1 as a possible D gene (5 bases). Germline V CDR1 and CDR2: SGHNT, YYREEE (reference sequence). V lost 2 bases to trimming and J lost 1 base, with 7 bases between them. The CDR3 is made up of 14 amino acids. CDR3 in DNA: TGTGCCAGCAGCTTCCAGGGATCCTACAATGAGCAGTTCTTC. Translated, it gives CASSFQGSYNEQFF.

The chain uses TRBV4-1 and TRBJ1-2; D may be TRBD1 (6 bases). CDR3 length equals 12 residues. V was shortened by 2 bases and J by 5 bases, with 6 bases between the two germline ends. Germline V gene lookup returns CDR1 MGHRA and CDR2 YSYEKL. CDR3 sequence reads: CASSQQGYGYTF. CDR3 nucleotides: TGCGCCAGCAGCCAACAGGGGTATGGCTACACCTTC.